The 17 T cell receptor beta chains listed next were all sequenced from one sample in a study of T cells in Graves' hyperthyroidism and ophthalmopathy. What was amplified from RNA transcripts were TCR beta CDR3 regions. TCR CDR3 underwent first-round RT-PCR with the HTBI primer set. TCRdb analysed the multiplex PCR reads with MiXCR anew, one entry per CDR3 protein. The sample has approximately 480,000 distinct CDR3 sequences, less than 25% seen once. Sequencing was performed on blood. The receptors originated from a young man with Graves' hyperthyroidism.

The chain has TRBV14 and TRBJ2-7, with 7 bases fitting TRBD1. The germline CDR1 and CDR2 sequences are SGHDN and FVKESK. J was trimmed by 2 bases and V by 4 bases; bases with no gene match: 8. There are 15 residues in the CDR3. The CDR3 is CASSPRQGIAYEQYF. The DNA of the CDR3 is TGTGCCAGCAGCCCAAGACAGGGTATCGCCTACGAGCAGTACTTC.

The gene calls are TRBV28 and TRBJ1-5, with no clear D. Germline CDR1 and CDR2: MDHEN and SYDVKM. Deletions cut 4 bases from V and 3 bases from J, with 13 bases between. CDR3 length equals 15 residues. This chain's CDR3 is CASSSPGRTNQPQHF. The CDR3 region has the DNA TGTGCCAGCAGTTCCCCGGGGAGGACCAATCAGCCCCAGCATTTT.

This clonotype was counted only a few times. J is TRBJ2-7 and V is TRBV6-1; TRBD1 matches 8 bases. With 5 bases clipped from V and 1 base from J, the junction kept 10 bases outside the gene matches. The CDR3 length is 16 residues. CDR1 is MNHNS, CDR2 SASEGT, per germline. In nucleotides, the CDR3 is TGTGCCAGCAGTCGCTCCGGGACAGGTGGTTCCTACGAGCAGTACTTC. Its protein product is CASSRSGTGGSYEQYF.

This clonotype was seen at least ten times. The genes are TRBV19 and TRBJ1-5; no reliable D call. Trimming stripped 1 base from V and 4 bases from J, with 14 bases between. CDR3 length equals 16 residues. The V gene's germline CDR1 is LNHDA and CDR2 SQIVND (reference sequence). CDR3 DNA: TGTGCCAGTAGTATAGGAGCGGCAGCCTCTAATCAGCCCCAGCATTTT. Protein sequence: CASSIGAAASNQPQHF.

The chain links TRBV12-3 or TRBV12-4 to TRBJ1-1, with a possible D match to TRBD1 (5 bases). V was pared by 3 bases and J by 6 bases, with 14 bases between. The length of the CDR3 is 14 residues. The CDR3 protein is CASSLRGVDSEAFF. CDR3 DNA sequence: TGTGCCAGCAGTTTGCGGGGGGTCGACTCTGAAGCTTTCTTT.

This clonotype was detected only a few times. The chain joins TRBV28 to TRBJ1-2; weak D call: TRBD1 (6 bases). Germline V gene sequence: CDR1 MDHEN, CDR2 SYDVKM. V shed 4 bases and J shed 4 bases, with 16 bases lying between them. The CDR3 loop spans 15 amino acids. The CDR3 DNA sequence: TGTGCCAGCAGTTACAGGGTCCCCGGAACCTATGGCTACACCTTC. Its translation: CASSYRVPGTYGYTF.

In its sample, this clonotype was seen many times. The V gene is TRBV6-5, the J gene TRBJ2-5; a possible D gene is TRBD2 (7 bases). CDR3 length: 15 residues. V lost 0 bases and J 5 bases, leaving 13 bases between the germline ends. Germline values: CDR1 MNHEY, CDR2 SVGAGI. The CDR3 DNA is TGTGCCAGCAGTTACTCCGGCGGGGGCGGGGAGACCCAGTACTTC. It encodes CASSYSGGGGETQYF.

This clonotype has at least ten counts. The genes are TRBV29-1 and TRBJ2-7, with D unclear. V lost 4 bases and J lost 5, with 15 bases in between. The CDR3 sequence is 13 residues long. The V gene's germline CDR1 is SQVTM and CDR2 ANQGSEA. This CDR3 is CSVGWGSGNEQYF. The CDR3 bases are TGCAGCGTTGGATGGGGTTCAGGTAACGAGCAGTACTTC.

This chain uses TRBV20-1 with TRBJ1-4, with 8 positions matching TRBD1. CDR1 is DFQATT and CDR2 is SNEGSKA in the germline V gene (reference sequence). There are 14 residues in the CDR3. The ends lost 0 bases at V and 8 bases at J; junction bases unmatched: 5. CDR3 coding DNA: TGCAGTGCTAGAGATAAGACAGGGGACGAAAAACTGTTTTTT. The encoded protein is CSARDKTGDEKLFF.

This clonotype was found many times. The rearrangement uses TRBV12-3 or TRBV12-4 and TRBJ2-2, with 7 bases identical to TRBD1. There are 14 residues in the CDR3. With 7 bases clipped from V and 8 bases from J, the junction kept 10 bases outside the gene matches. The CDR3 nucleotides are TGTGCCAGCATCCTAGGGGGCGCAACGGGGGAGCTGTTTTTT. Encoded protein: CASILGGATGELFF.

There are many counts of this clonotype. V gene TRBV19 combines with J gene TRBJ2-2; TRBD1 matches at 7 bases. This CDR3 has 17 amino acids. Trimming took 5 bases from V and 0 from J; bases not matched to a gene: 9. The germline V gene encodes CDR1 LNHDA and CDR2 SQIVND (reference sequence). The CDR3 region has the DNA TGTGCCAGTAGTGTAAGGTCCGGGACAGCGAACACCGGGGAGCTGTTTTTT. Its protein is CASSVRSGTANTGELFF.

The sample holds a few counts of this clonotype. The chain links TRBV7-2 to TRBJ1-5; TRBD1 might be the D (5 bases). The CDR3 sequence is 13 residues long. The V end lost 3 bases, the J end lost 8 bases, and 11 bases lay between the germline ends. Germline CDR1 is SGHTA and CDR2 is FQGNSA. In DNA, the CDR3 is TGTGCCAGCAGCTTCTTCTGGGGGGAGCCCCAGCATTTT. It yields the protein CASSFFWGEPQHF.

This clonotype was seen a few times. In nucleotides, the CDR3 is TGTGCCACCAGTGACCCAACAGGCGGCGAGCAGTACTTC. As protein: CATSDPTGGEQYF. The chain employs TRBV24-1 and TRBJ2-7, with D perhaps matching TRBD1 (5 bases). The CDR3 loop spans 13 amino acids. Trimming removed 4 bases at V and 6 bases at J, with 12 bases between. CDR1 KGHDR and CDR2 SFDVKD come from the germline V gene.

The CDR3 nucleotides are TGTGCCAGCAGTTTGCGGGGGACTTCCGTTTACACCTTC. Its translation: CASSLRGTSVYTF. The V and J genes are TRBV12-3 or TRBV12-4 and TRBJ1-2, with a tentative D call TRBD1 (5 bases). The CDR3 is 13 residues long. Trimming stripped 3 bases from V and 11 bases from J, with 16 bases between.

This clonotype occurred many times. The CDR3 nucleotides are TGCAGCGTTGTGTTTGGACAGGGGGCGCGAGGCTACACCTTC. It specifies CSVVFGQGARGYTF. This rearrangement joins TRBV29-1 to TRBJ1-2, with TRBD1 matching 11 bases. V shed 4 bases and J 8 bases; nucleotides not matched to a gene: 9. CDR1 is SQVTM, CDR2 ANQGSEA, per germline. This CDR3 region has 14 residues.

This clonotype was found many times. The genes are TRBV19 and TRBJ2-7; TRBD1 aligns across 9 bases. This CDR3 is 13 amino acids long. Germline CDR1 and CDR2: LNHDA and SQIVND (reference sequence). V lost 6 bases and J lost 5; bases outside the gene matches: 5. CDR3 sequence reads: CASSITGGNEQYF. The DNA of the CDR3 is TGTGCCAGTAGCATCACAGGGGGCAACGAGCAGTACTTC.

This clonotype appeared many times. The rearrangement uses TRBV12-3 or TRBV12-4 and TRBJ1-1, with D uncertain. The CDR3 is 14 residues long. The V end lost 2 bases, the J end lost 2 bases, and 9 bases lay between the germline ends. CDR3 sequence: CASSLIDGNTEAFF. The DNA for the CDR3 is TGTGCCAGCAGTTTAATTGACGGCAACACTGAAGCTTTCTTT.